This is a list of T cell receptor beta chains from one sample in a study of blood T cell repertoires in COVID-19. Method: immunoSEQ multiplex PCR; TCRdb's copy keeps in-frame clones and lacks some. The data contain some 30,000 clones, less than 90% of them singletons. Specimen: peripheral blood. The receptors were sampled from a man aged 80 or over with active COVID-19. Both conserved end residues are part of each CDR3. The D gene is left open where the match is weak. Some rows have no size entry. The others give once, few or many, or a class for an expanded clone.

V gene,D gene,J gene,clone size,CDR3 DNA,CDR3 protein
TRBV29-1,TRBD2,TRBJ2-3,-,TGCAGCGTCACGACTGCTTTCGGGGGGAGAAGCACAGATACGCAGTATTTT,CSVTTAFGGRSTDTQYF
TRBV10-2,TRBD2,TRBJ2-3,-,TGCGCCAGCAGTGATACGGGTGGGGGGACTAGCTCCGATACGCAGTATTTT,CASSDTGGGTSSDTQYF
TRBV6-1,-,TRBJ2-3,-,TGTGCCAGCAGTGAATTCGGTTCTAGCACAGATACGCAGTATTTT,CASSEFGSSTDTQYF
TRBV19,TRBD1,TRBJ1-5,once,TGTGCCAGTAGTCCAACGGCAATGACAGGGGTTAGGGATCAGCCCCAGCATTTT,CASSPTAMTGVRDQPQHF
TRBV20-1,-,TRBJ2-7,-,TGCAGTGCTAGTTGGGGGGACGAGCAGTACTTC,CSASWGDEQYF
TRBV19,TRBD2,TRBJ2-2,-,TGTGCCAGTAGACTCGGTAGCGGGGGGGCAAAAACCGGGGAGCTGTTTTTT,CASRLGSGGAKTGELFF
TRBV7-9,-,TRBJ1-2,few,TGTGCCAGCAGCTTAGCAGACAGGACCTATGGCTACACCTTC,CASSLADRTYGYTF
TRBV30,-,TRBJ1-4,-,TGTGCCTGGATGGAGGGAAGGGAAAAACTGTTTTTT,CAWMEGREKLFF
TRBV19,-,TRBJ2-4,-,TGTGCCAGTAAAGCAGGGCCTTCCAAAAACATTCAGTACTTC,CASKAGPSKNIQYF
TRBV9,-,TRBJ1-1,once,TGTGCCAGCAGCGAGGGGCCAGCAAGAGACACTGAAGCTTTCTTT,CASSEGPARDTEAFF
TRBV5-5,-,TRBJ2-7,few,TGTGCCAGCAGCACACAGGGTGACTCCTACGAGCAGTACTTC,CASSTQGDSYEQYF
TRBV7-8,-,TRBJ2-7,-,TGTGCCAGCAGCTCCGACAGGCCGAGCTCCTACGAGCAGTACTTC,CASSSDRPSSYEQYF
TRBV10-3,-,TRBJ2-7,-,TGTGCCATCAGTGAGTCAGGAGAGTACTCCTACGAGCAGTACTTC,CAISESGEYSYEQYF
TRBV29-1,TRBD1,TRBJ1-6,-,TGCAGCGTTGGCATGGGGACAGAGAATTCACCCCTCCACTTT,CSVGMGTENSPLHF
TRBV7-6,TRBD2,TRBJ2-1,-,TGTGCCAGCAGCTTACGTGGCGGGGGGGCCTCCTACAATGAGCAGTTCTTC,CASSLRGGGASYNEQFF
TRBV5-4,TRBD1,TRBJ2-7,-,TGTGCCAGCAGCTATTTCGGGACAGCAACCTACGAGCAGTACTTC,CASSYFGTATYEQYF
TRBV3-1/TRBV3-2,TRBD2,TRBJ2-3,once,TGTGCCAGCAGCCAAGTTGGGAGCGGGGGACCCACAGATACGCAGTATTTT,CASSQVGSGGPTDTQYF
TRBV7-8,TRBD2,TRBJ2-1,-,TGTGCCAGCAGCGCCCGCGCGGGGGGCGGGGGAGTCAATGAGCAGTTCTTC,CASSARAGGGGVNEQFF
TRBV6-6,TRBD2,TRBJ2-7,few,TGTGCCACCGGGACTAGCGGGGACTACGAGCAGTACTTC,CATGTSGDYEQYF
TRBV19,TRBD1,TRBJ1-2,-,TGTGCCAGTAGGGGGACAGGGTATGGCTACACCTTC,CASRGTGYGYTF
TRBV15,-,TRBJ2-3,-,TGTGCCACCAGCAGAGGCCCCGACCGGGACTTCACAGATACGCAGTATTTT,CATSRGPDRDFTDTQYF
TRBV19,-,TRBJ1-4,-,TGTGCCAGTAGGACCCGACAATCGACTAATGAAAAACTGTTTTTT,CASRTRQSTNEKLFF
TRBV19,-,TRBJ2-1,-,TGTGCCAGTAGTCCCCCTCCCTCGCGCCATGAGCAGTTCTTC,CASSPPPSRHEQFF
TRBV12-5,-,TRBJ1-6,-,TGTGCTAGTGGTTTGGACAGTGGCTCACCCCTCCACTTT,CASGLDSGSPLHF
TRBV30,TRBD1,TRBJ1-5,-,TGTGCCTGGGCAAACAGGGGGCGCGGAAATCAGCCCCAGCATTTT,CAWANRGRGNQPQHF
TRBV7-9,-,TRBJ2-2,few,TGTGCCAGCAGCCCAGCCGGGTCGAACACCGGGGAGCTGTTTTTT,CASSPAGSNTGELFF
TRBV24-1,-,TRBJ1-2,-,TGTGCCACCAGTGATTTCGACTTCTATGGCTACACCTTC,CATSDFDFYGYTF
TRBV10-3,-,TRBJ1-3,-,TGTGCCATCAGTGATCGGGTTGGAAACACCATATATTTT,CAISDRVGNTIYF
TRBV5-4,-,TRBJ1-6,-,TGTGCCAGCAGCCGCCGAGGAGAGACACCCCTCCACTTT,CASSRRGETPLHF
TRBV2,TRBD1,TRBJ2-1,-,TGTGCCAGCAGTCAAGGACAGGGGCCGTACAATGAGCAGTTCTTC,CASSQGQGPYNEQFF
TRBV3-1/TRBV3-2,TRBD2,TRBJ2-5,-,TGTGCCAGCAGACGTACTAGCGGGGTCCGCCAAGAGACCCAGTACTTC,CASRRTSGVRQETQYF
TRBV7-9,TRBD1,TRBJ2-7,-,TGTGCCAGCAGCTCTCTACCGGGACAGGGGGCCTACGAGCAGTACTTC,CASSSLPGQGAYEQYF
TRBV18,-,TRBJ1-2,-,TGTGCCAGCTCACCAAACAGGGAAAATGGCTACACCTTC,CASSPNRENGYTF
TRBV7-9,-,TRBJ1-1,-,TGTGCCAGCAGCTTAAGGAGCACTGAAGCTTTCTTT,CASSLRSTEAFF
TRBV7-9,TRBD1,TRBJ1-6,-,TGTGCCAGCACCTCAGGGGGGTTTGATAATTCACCCCTCCACTTT,CASTSGGFDNSPLHF
TRBV5-1,-,TRBJ2-5,-,TGCGCCAGCAGCTTGGTTTCCGGCCGAGAGGTGGAGACCCAGTACTTC,CASSLVSGREVETQYF
TRBV20-1,TRBD2,TRBJ2-5,-,TGCAGTGCTAGTCCTCTTGCGGGGCGGGGGGGCTTAGAGACCCAGTACTTC,CSASPLAGRGGLETQYF
TRBV29-1,TRBD2,TRBJ2-3,-,TGCAGCGTTGTGCGGGGGGGCACAGATACGCAGTATTTT,CSVVRGGTDTQYF
TRBV18,-,TRBJ1-2,-,TGTGCCAGCTCACCGGACACGAACTATGGCTACACCTTC,CASSPDTNYGYTF
TRBV5-1,-,TRBJ2-7,-,TGCGCCAGCAGCTTGCCCGAGAGGGAGCAGTACTTC,CASSLPEREQYF
TRBV1,-,TRBJ1-5,few,TGCACCAGCAGCCAAGAGAGGGCAGGGGGTTCCCCAGATATCAATCAGCCCCAGCATTTT,CTSSQERAGGSPDINQPQHF
TRBV3-1/TRBV3-2,-,TRBJ1-1,-,TGTGCCAGCAGCCCGTTCGGGGCTGAAGCTTTCTTT,CASSPFGAEAFF
TRBV19,-,TRBJ1-2,-,TGTGCCAGTAGTATCGCGACAGGTGCTTCCTATGGCTACACCTTC,CASSIATGASYGYTF
TRBV6-1,-,TRBJ1-2,-,TGTGCCAGCAGTGAAGTGCAGGGCAATGGCTACACCTTC,CASSEVQGNGYTF
TRBV16,-,TRBJ2-5,-,TGTGCCAGCAGCCCAGAACGGGGAGAGACCCAGTACTTC,CASSPERGETQYF